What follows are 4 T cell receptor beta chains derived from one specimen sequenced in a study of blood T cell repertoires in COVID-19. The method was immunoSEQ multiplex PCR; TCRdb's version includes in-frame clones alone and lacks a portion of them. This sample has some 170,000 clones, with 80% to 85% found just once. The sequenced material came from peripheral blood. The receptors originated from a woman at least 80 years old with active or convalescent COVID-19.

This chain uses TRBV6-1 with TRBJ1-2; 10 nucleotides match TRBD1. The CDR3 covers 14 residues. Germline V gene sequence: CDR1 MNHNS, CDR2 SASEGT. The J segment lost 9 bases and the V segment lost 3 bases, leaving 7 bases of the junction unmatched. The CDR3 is CASSDPGQGDRYTF. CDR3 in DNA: TGTGCCAGCAGTGACCCCGGACAGGGGGATCGCTACACCTTC.

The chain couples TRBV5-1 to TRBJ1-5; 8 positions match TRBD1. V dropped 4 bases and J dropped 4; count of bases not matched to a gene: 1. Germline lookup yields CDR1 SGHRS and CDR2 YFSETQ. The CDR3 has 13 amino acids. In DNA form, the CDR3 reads TGCGCCAGCAGCAGGACAGGGAATCAGCCCCAGCATTTT. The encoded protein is CASSRTGNQPQHF.

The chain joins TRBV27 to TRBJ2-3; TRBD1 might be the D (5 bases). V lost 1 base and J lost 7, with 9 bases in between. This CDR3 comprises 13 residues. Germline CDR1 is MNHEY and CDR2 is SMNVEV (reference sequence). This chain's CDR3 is CASSLWGSNTQYF. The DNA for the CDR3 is TGTGCCAGCAGTTTATGGGGCTCCAATACGCAGTATTTT.

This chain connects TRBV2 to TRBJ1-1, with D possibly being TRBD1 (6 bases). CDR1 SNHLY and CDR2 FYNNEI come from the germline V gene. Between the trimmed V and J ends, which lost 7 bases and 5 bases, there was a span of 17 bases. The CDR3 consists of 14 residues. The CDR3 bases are TGTGCCAGCAACGCGCTGGGGGGGCAGACTGAAGCTTTCTTT. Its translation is CASNALGGQTEAFF.